A single sample gave rise to the 10 T cell receptor beta chains below, sequenced in a study of cytomegalovirus exposure and HLA in healthy donors. The assay was immunoSEQ multiplex PCR, and TCRdb's table has in-frame clones only and misses some. The sample carries just under 150,000 clones, roughly 89% recorded once. The specimen sequenced was PBMCs. Receptors were obtained from a young man in good health and CMV-seropositive.

The chain combines TRBV28 with TRBJ2-7; 7 nucleotides line up with TRBD1. The CDR3 runs to 11 residues. In germline, CDR1 is MDHEN, CDR2 SYDVKM. V was clipped by 7 bases and J by 6 bases; unmatched bases: 3. The CDR3 DNA reads as TGTGCCAGCAAACAGGGGCGCGAGCAGTACTTC. Translation: CASKQGREQYF.

This chain connects TRBV15 to TRBJ2-1; D perhaps matches TRBD2 (5 bases). V gave up 8 bases and J gave up 3 bases, with 17 bases separating them. Germline loops: CDR1 LNHNV, CDR2 YYDKDF (reference sequence). The CDR3 contains 15 residues. The CDR3 DNA is TGTGCCACCGGAGGTAACTATACATTCTACAATGAGCAGTTCTTC. This codes for CATGGNYTFYNEQFF.

The chain is built from TRBV4-2 and TRBJ1-2, with 8 bases identical to TRBD1. Germline V gene sequence: CDR1 LGHNA, CDR2 YNFKEQ. Trimming at V came to 0 bases and at J to 4 bases, leaving 7 bases not matched to a gene. The length of the CDR3 is 16 residues. CDR3 sequence: CASSQDEGTGSYGYTF. The CDR3 nucleotides are TGTGCCAGCAGCCAAGATGAGGGGACAGGATCCTATGGCTACACCTTC.

This clone showed up just once. The genes are TRBV7-2 and TRBJ1-2; 11 bases match TRBD1. Per germline, CDR1 SGHTA and CDR2 FQGNSA. This CDR3 is built from 14 residues. V shed 0 bases and J 8 bases; nucleotides not matched to a gene: 2. The CDR3 spells CASSLAGTGGGYTF. CDR3 bases: TGTGCCAGCAGCTTAGCCGGGACAGGGGGAGGCTACACCTTC.

V usage is TRBV18 and J usage is TRBJ1-5; D is unresolved. This CDR3 has 15 amino acids. The germline V gene has CDR1 KGHSH and CDR2 LQKENI. Trimming removed 3 bases at V and 5 bases at J, with 14 bases between. CDR3 residues: CASSPASLADQPQHF. The CDR3, as DNA: TGTGCCAGCTCACCTGCTAGTCTCGCCGATCAGCCCCAGCATTTT.

V and J are TRBV2 and TRBJ2-2; 7 bases are a match to TRBD2. Germline V lookup: CDR1 SNHLY, CDR2 FYNNEI. This CDR3 is 15 amino acids long. Trimming at V came to 7 bases and at J to 0 bases, leaving 5 bases not matched to a gene. The CDR3 bases are TGTGCCAGCAAATCTAGCGGAACGAACACCGGGGAGCTGTTTTTT. Its protein is CASKSSGTNTGELFF.

The J gene is TRBJ2-2, the V gene TRBV2; D uncertain. Trimming took off 6 bases at V and 8 bases at J, with 10 bases between the two ends. Germline-derived CDR1 and CDR2 are SNHLY and FYNNEI. This CDR3 spans 12 amino acids. CDR3 residues: CASSQGVGELFF. CDR3 nucleotide sequence: TGTGCCAGCAGCCAAGGAGTGGGGGAGCTGTTTTTT.

This clone was seen a handful of times. The CDR3 spells CASSLFIYHEQYF. CDR3 DNA sequence: TGTGCCAGCAGTCTATTCATCTACCACGAGCAGTACTTC. The V gene is TRBV6-5, the J gene TRBJ2-7, with D unclear. V gave up 5 bases and J gave up 5 bases, with 13 bases separating them. This CDR3 comprises 13 residues. Germline V CDR1 and CDR2: MNHEY, SVGAGI.

V and J are TRBV27 and TRBJ1-2, with unresolved D. V was pared by 6 bases and J by 1 base, with 9 bases between. There are 13 residues in the CDR3. Germline lookup yields CDR1 MNHEY and CDR2 SMNVEV (reference sequence). CDR3 protein: CASSSGFNYGYTF. The CDR3 coding sequence is TGTGCCAGCAGCTCCGGGTTTAACTATGGCTACACCTTC.

CDR3 amino acids: CASSLTVEVRPWDEQFF. As DNA, the CDR3 is TGTGCCAGCAGCTTAACTGTGGAGGTGCGTCCGTGGGATGAGCAGTTCTTC. The rearrangement joins TRBV7-8 to TRBJ2-1; D is possibly TRBD2 (5 bases). CDR1 and CDR2 from the germline V gene are SGHVS and FQNEAQ. CDR3 length equals 17 residues. V lost 2 bases and J lost 8, with 22 bases in between.